These T cell receptor beta chains were read from a single sample in a study of T cells after yellow fever vaccination. TCRdb re-called the 5' RACE reads with MiXCR, one entry per CDR3 protein. The data contain approximately 340,000 distinct CDR3 sequences, 7.5% to 9% of them singletons. The material was PBMCs, obtained on the day of the first yellow fever vaccination. These receptors were taken from a man between 18 and 35 years old who received the YFV17D yellow fever vaccine. The CDR3 runs from the conserved cysteine through the conserved F or W. Fields, in order: J gene, D gene, V gene, clone size, CDR3 protein, CDR3 DNA. A D gene is named only where the DNA matches it firmly. A row's size may be missing; if present it is once, few, many or a size class.

TRBJ2-5 | TRBD1 | TRBV6-2/TRBV6-3 | many | CASSWTGQETQYF | TGTGCCAGCAGCTGGACAGGGCAAGAGACCCAGTACTTC
TRBJ1-4 | . | TRBV6-1 | few | CASSMRGTNEKLFF | TGTGCCAGCAGTATGAGGGGAACTAATGAAAAACTGTTTTTT
TRBJ1-6 | . | TRBV7-2 | many | CASSYLPRGGVSPLHF | TGTGCCAGCAGTTATCTTCCCAGGGGTGGGGTTTCACCCCTCCACTTT
TRBJ1-2 | . | TRBV7-3 | few | CASSKRGGYGYTF | TGTGCCAGCAGCAAAAGGGGGGGCTATGGCTACACCTTC
TRBJ2-1 | TRBD2 | TRBV5-1 | few | CASSSLAGGPSSYNEQFF | TGCGCCAGCAGCTCTCTAGCGGGGGGGCCGAGCTCCTACAATGAGCAGTTCTTC
TRBJ2-5 | . | TRBV18 | few | CASSPLGRSLQETQYF | TGTGCCAGCTCACCCCTTGGACGGAGCCTCCAAGAGACCCAGTACTTC
TRBJ1-6 | . | TRBV9 | . | CASSVAGGTDSPPHF | .
TRBJ1-4 | . | TRBV7-2 | . | CASSLGGGRANEKLFF | TGTGCCAGCAGCTTAGGGGGTGGACGGGCGAATGAAAAACTGTTTTTT
TRBJ2-1 | . | TRBV7-8 | . | CASSHPPQVYNEQFF | TGTGCCAGCAGCCATCCTCCACAGGTCTACAATGAGCAGTTCTTC
TRBJ1-5 | . | TRBV2 | . | CASNPPQHF | TGTGCCAGCAACCCGCCCCAGCATTTT
TRBJ2-1 | . | TRBV20-1 | few | CSLLTDLGNEQFF | TGCAGTCTCCTAACCGATTTGGGGAATGAGCAGTTCTTC
TRBJ2-1 | . | TRBV4-1 | many | CASSQTTGYNEQFF | TGCGCCAGCAGCCAGACCACAGGGTACAATGAGCAGTTCTTC
TRBJ1-6 | . | TRBV6-1 | . | CASSAGRSPLHF | TGTGCCAGCAGTGCCGGCCGTTCACCCCTCCACTTT
TRBJ1-3 | . | TRBV5-1 | few | CASSLAGKDSGNTIYF | TGCGCCAGCAGCTTGGCAGGGAAGGACTCTGGAAACACCATATATTTT
TRBJ2-7 | . | TRBV10-3 | . | CAISESGIEQYF | TGTGCCATCAGTGAGTCAGGGATCGAGCAGTACTTC
TRBJ2-7 | . | TRBV4-3 | . | CASSQATRTHYQYEQYF | TGCGCCAGCAGCCAAGCGACCAGGACACATTACCAGTACGAGCAGTACTTC
TRBJ2-1 | . | TRBV29-1 | . | CSVEGSTVSYNEQFF | TGCAGCGTTGAAGGATCTACAGTCTCCTACAATGAGCAGTTCTTC
TRBJ2-1 | TRBD2 | TRBV6-2/TRBV6-3 | . | CAAGTSGTEQFF | TGTGCCGCCGGGACTAGCGGGACTGAGCAGTTCTTC
TRBJ2-7 | TRBD2 | TRBV2 | . | CASSWTSGNYEQYF | TGTGCCAGCAGTTGGACTAGCGGGAATTACGAGCAGTACTTC
TRBJ2-2 | . | TRBV15 | few | CATELREGQKYTGELFF | TGTGCCACCGAACTCAGGGAGGGACAGAAGTACACCGGGGAGCTGTTTTTT
TRBJ1-3 | TRBD1 | TRBV19 | . | CASSIQGDGNTIYF | TGTGCCAGTAGTATCCAGGGGGACGGAAACACCATATATTTT
TRBJ2-1 | . | TRBV11-2 | many | CASSPDTGVDEQFF | TGTGCCAGCAGTCCAGACACGGGGGTAGATGAGCAGTTCTTC
TRBJ2-2 | . | TRBV11-2 | . | CASSLRLVDTGELFF | TGTGCCAGCAGCTTACGTCTAGTGGACACCGGGGAGCTGTTTTTT
TRBJ1-1 | . | TRBV5-4 | . | CASSLGPGENTEAFF | TGTGCCAGCAGCTTGGGCCCCGGGGAGAACACTGAAGCTTTCTTT
TRBJ1-6 | . | TRBV12-3/TRBV12-4 | few | CASGLEGDSPLHF | TGTGCCAGCGGGTTGGAGGGGGATTCACCCCTCCACTTT
TRBJ1-1 | . | TRBV7-6 | few | CASSQGVGGNTEAFF | TGTGCCAGCAGCCAAGGGGTCGGCGGAAACACTGAAGCTTTCTTT
TRBJ2-7 | TRBD1 | TRBV6-2/TRBV6-3 | . | CASSYSGTGIEQYF | TGTGCCAGCAGTTACTCCGGGACAGGGATCGAGCAGTACTTC
TRBJ2-5 | TRBD2 | TRBV5-1 | . | CASSSLAGARETQYF | TGCGCCAGCAGCTCCTTAGCGGGGGCGAGAGAGACCCAGTACTTC
TRBJ1-6 | . | TRBV5-1 | many | CASSRGDNSPLHF | TGCGCCAGCAGCCGCGGGGATAATTCACCCCTCCACTTT
TRBJ1-1 | . | TRBV7-9 | few | CASSPDADRPNTEAFF | TGTGCCAGCAGCCCTGACGCCGACAGACCAAACACTGAAGCTTTCTTT
TRBJ1-1 | . | TRBV4-3 | . | CASSQDWTLGTEAFF | TGCGCCAGCAGCCAAGATTGGACCCTGGGTACTGAAGCTTTCTTT
TRBJ1-2 | . | TRBV7-2 | few | CASSREYSYGYTF | TGTGCCAGCAGCCGAGAGTATTCTTATGGCTACACCTTC
TRBJ1-2 | . | TRBV5-1 | . | CASSFTADYGYTF | TGCGCCAGCAGCTTCACAGCCGACTATGGCTACACCTTC
TRBJ1-6 | . | TRBV5-4 | large | CASRAMKGSYNSPLHF | TGTGCCAGCAGGGCCATGAAGGGCTCCTATAATTCACCCCTCCACTTT
TRBJ2-3 | . | TRBV7-9 | . | CASSPPLGGRRGDTQYF | TGTGCCAGCAGTCCCCCGTTGGGGGGGCGACGGGGAGATACGCAGTATTTT
TRBJ2-5 | TRBD2 | TRBV7-2 | few | CASSRGGSGETQYF | TGTGCCAGCAGCCGGGGGGGGTCAGGGGAGACCCAGTACTTC
TRBJ2-7 | . | TRBV20-1 | . | CSARGGRQIFHEQYF | TGCAGTGCTAGAGGGGGCCGACAGATATTCCACGAGCAGTACTTC
TRBJ1-5 | . | TRBV6-5 | . | CASSYGGTQPQHF | TGTGCCAGCAGTTACGGCGGAACCCAGCCCCAGCATTTT
TRBJ1-5 | TRBD1 | TRBV5-5 | few | CASSPGTGNHQPQHF | TGTGCCAGCAGCCCGGGGACAGGAAATCATCAGCCCCAGCATTTT
TRBJ2-1 | . | TRBV7-6 | many | CASTNGGDEQFF | TGTGCCAGCACCAACGGAGGGGATGAGCAGTTCTTC
TRBJ2-1 | . | TRBV24-1 | few | CATSDFGGNMNEQFF | TGTGCCACCAGTGATTTTGGGGGGAATATGAATGAGCAGTTCTTC
TRBJ2-7 | TRBD1 | TRBV19 | many | CASSAGQGSEQYF | TGTGCCAGTAGTGCAGGACAGGGCTCCGAGCAGTACTTC
TRBJ2-1 | TRBD2 | TRBV2 | few | CASSDALAGGHEQFF | TGTGCCAGCAGTGATGCACTAGCGGGGGGGCATGAGCAGTTCTTC
TRBJ1-2 | . | TRBV10-3 | . | CAISRQENYGYTF | TGTGCCATCAGCAGACAGGAGAACTATGGCTACACCTTC
TRBJ1-5 | . | TRBV11-2 | . | CASSGLRGPSGNQPQHF | TGTGCCAGCAGCGGCTTAAGGGGTCCAAGTGGCAATCAGCCCCAGCATTTT
TRBJ2-3 | . | TRBV12-3/TRBV12-4 | few | CASSLAAGTITSTDTQYF | TGTGCCAGCAGTTTAGCCGCCGGGACAATTACTAGCACAGATACGCAGTATTTT
TRBJ2-1 | . | TRBV6-5 | few | CASSYGQSSYNEQFF | TGTGCCAGCAGTTACGGACAGAGCTCCTACAATGAGCAGTTCTTC
TRBJ1-4 | TRBD1 | TRBV14 | few | CASSQEQGRKLFF | TGTGCCAGCAGCCAGGAACAGGGGCGGAAACTGTTTTTT
TRBJ2-7 | TRBD2 | TRBV7-2 | . | CASSLASGGISYEQYF | TGTGCCAGCAGCTTAGCGAGCGGGGGGATCTCCTACGAGCAGTACTTC
TRBJ2-1 | . | TRBV7-2 | . | CASSLTGAGNEQFF | TGTGCCAGCAGCTTAACGGGGGCTGGCAATGAGCAGTTCTTC
TRBJ1-6 | TRBD1 | TRBV5-1 | many | CASRRTGERSPLHF | TGCGCCAGCAGACGGACAGGGGAGCGATCACCCCTCCACTTT
TRBJ2-1 | . | TRBV12-3/TRBV12-4 | . | CASSLAGGLWEQFF | TGTGCCAGCAGTTTAGCGGGGGGGCTCTGGGAGCAGTTCTTC
TRBJ2-1 | . | TRBV2 | few | CASSDPQKTNEQFF | TGTGCCAGCAGTGACCCACAGAAGACCAATGAGCAGTTCTTC
TRBJ1-1 | . | TRBV24-1 | many | CATSGSGGGNTEAFF | TGTGCCACCAGTGGGTCTGGCGGGGGGAACACTGAAGCTTTCTTT